A single sample is the source of the 18 T cell receptor beta chains below, sequenced in a study of T cell responses to AZD1222 COVID-19 vaccine (dated by TCRdb to about 2021). The intended sense of this specimen's time point label: about 28 days (+/-7) after the second vaccine dose. The protocol used for the library was the immunoSEQ multiplex PCR assay. This is the immuneACCESS table as TCRdb keeps it, with only in-frame sequences that have V and J called. A part of the clones is gone; compared with another copy, unresolved V genes explain less than half, and the rest is unexplained. A total of about 120,000 clones appear in this sample, about 92% of them only once. Approximately 5.1% of the sample goes to the ten largest clones. Source: peripheral blood, taken 28 days after the second AZD1222 dose. All receptors come from an adult who received the AZD1222 COVID-19 vaccine.

The gene calls are TRBV7-2 and TRBJ2-5, with unresolved D. CDR3 length equals 14 residues. Trimming took off 5 bases at V and 5 bases at J, with 15 bases between the two ends. Looked up from germline, CDR1 is SGHTA and CDR2 is FQGNSA. The CDR3 loop reads CASSPEEFWETQYF. CDR3 nucleotide sequence: TGTGCCAGCAGCCCCGAGGAATTCTGGGAGACCCAGTACTTC.

The genes are TRBV6-2 or TRBV6-3 and TRBJ2-7, with D possibly being TRBD1 (6 bases). Germline V gene lookup returns CDR1 MNHEY and CDR2 SVGEGT. The CDR3 length is 14 residues. V lost 5 bases, J lost 6 bases, and 17 bases lay in between. CDR3 sequence: CASSDGTPKGEQYF. CDR3 sequence (DNA): TGTGCCAGCAGTGACGGGACACCAAAGGGCGAGCAGTACTTC.

This clone was counted once. The V call is TRBV7-2, the J call TRBJ1-2, with a weak D call TRBD1 (5 bases). The CDR3 contains 12 residues. Germline CDR1 and CDR2: SGHTA and FQGNSA. V dropped 7 bases and J dropped 3 bases, with 9 bases sitting between them. The CDR3 DNA reads as TGTGCCAGCACCGAGACAGACTATGGCTACACCTTC. This sequence encodes CASTETDYGYTF. Complete variable domain (other parts from reference TRBV7-2 and TRBJ1-2): GAGVSQSPSNKVTEKGKDVELRCDPISGHTALYWYRQSLGQGLEFLIYFQGNSAPDKSGLPSDRFSAERTGGSVSTLTIQRTQQEDSAVYLCASTETDYGYTFGSGTRLTVV.

The V gene is TRBV6-2 or TRBV6-3, the J gene TRBJ2-5; D remains ambiguous. CDR3 length equals 11 residues. V shed 4 bases and J shed 4 bases, with 4 bases lying between them. The germline V gene encodes CDR1 MNHEY and CDR2 SVGEGT. Here the CDR3 DNA reads TGTGCCAGCAGTTTGGGAGAGACCCAGTACTTC. This encodes CASSLGETQYF.

V is TRBV6-5 and J is TRBJ2-2; 9 bases line up with TRBD1. CDR3 length: 15 amino acids. V dropped 3 bases and J dropped 8; count of bases not matched to a gene: 7. In germline, CDR1 is MNHEY, CDR2 SVGAGI. CDR3 residues: CASSYGDRVKGELFF. CDR3 nucleotides: TGTGCCAGCAGTTATGGGGACAGGGTCAAGGGGGAGCTGTTTTTT.

The rearrangement links TRBV7-2 to TRBJ2-6; a weak D match, TRBD1 (6 bases). The CDR3 has 18 residues. Germline CDR1 SGHTA, CDR2 FQGNSA. Trimming removed 5 bases from V and 0 bases from J, with 17 bases in between. The CDR3 here is CASSPAGGGYSGANVLTF. CDR3 DNA: TGTGCCAGCAGCCCAGCCGGTGGGGGCTACTCTGGGGCCAACGTCCTGACTTTC.

The rearrangement links TRBV10-3 to TRBJ1-1, with 9 nucleotides matching TRBD1. The junction had 10 bases not matched to a gene; V was cut back by 4 bases and J by 4 bases. Germline CDR1 is ENHRY and CDR2 is SYGVKD. The CDR3 spans 16 residues. The CDR3 reads CAISGGQGQGRTEAFF. DNA of the CDR3: TGTGCCATCAGTGGGGGACAGGGCCAGGGTCGCACTGAAGCTTTCTTT.

The V and J genes are TRBV27 and TRBJ2-5; D remains ambiguous. The CDR3 runs 14 residues. The germline V gene encodes CDR1 MNHEY and CDR2 SMNVEV (reference sequence). Trimming pared 2 bases from V and 13 bases from J, leaving 20 bases between. In nucleotides, the CDR3 is TGTGCCAGCAGTTTAAATAGGCTGAAGGCGACTTTGTACTTC. It yields the protein CASSLNRLKATLYF.

V is TRBV4-3 and J is TRBJ1-2; D unresolved. CDR3 size: 16 residues. Germline V lookup: CDR1 LGHNA, CDR2 YSLEER. V gave up 4 bases and J gave up 4 bases, with 19 bases separating them. CDR3 sequence reads: CASSPTPETNLYGYTF. The CDR3 bases are TGCGCCAGCAGCCCGACTCCAGAGACCAATCTCTATGGCTACACCTTC.

This chain links TRBV6-1 with TRBJ2-1; maybe TRBD1 (6 bases). This CDR3 spans 13 amino acids. The germline V gene has CDR1 MNHNS and CDR2 SASEGT. V gave up 8 bases and J gave up 2 bases, with 10 bases separating them. The CDR3 here is CASEDSTYNEQFF. The CDR3 DNA sequence: TGTGCCAGCGAGGACAGCACCTACAATGAGCAGTTCTTC.

The rearrangement uses TRBV7-9 and TRBJ1-1; TRBD1 aligns across 7 bases. CDR3 size: 15 residues. V was clipped by 4 bases and J by 3 bases; unmatched bases: 8. Germline V gene sequence: CDR1 SEHNR, CDR2 FQNEAQ (reference sequence). The CDR3 is CASSSRTGLDTEAFF. CDR3 DNA sequence: TGTGCCAGCAGCTCCAGGACAGGTCTCGACACTGAAGCTTTCTTT.

This clone was seen only once. J is TRBJ2-7 and V is TRBV6-5, with 10 positions matching TRBD1. Per the germline V gene, CDR1 is MNHEY and CDR2 is SVGAGI. Trimming took 5 bases from V and 1 from J; bases not matched to a gene: 2. There are 14 residues in the CDR3. The CDR3 DNA is TGTGCCAGCAGTCAGGGACAGGGGTCCTACGAGCAGTACTTC. Its translation is CASSQGQGSYEQYF.

The J gene is TRBJ1-4, the V gene TRBV4-3; D perhaps matches TRBD1 (5 bases). This CDR3 region has 15 residues. Trimming stripped 0 bases from V and 9 bases from J, with 14 bases between. Germline V CDR1 and CDR2: LGHNA, YSLEER. CDR3 region: CASSQDRQGGQKLFF. The DNA for the CDR3 is TGCGCCAGCAGCCAAGATCGGCAGGGCGGGCAAAAACTGTTTTTT.

The rearrangement links TRBV29-1 to TRBJ1-2; no reliable D call. Trimming took 3 bases from V and 8 from J, leaving 13 bases between them. Germline CDR1 and CDR2: SQVTM and ANQGSEA. CDR3 length: 12 residues. The CDR3 loop reads CSVESQLGGYTF. In nucleotides, the CDR3 is TGCAGCGTTGAGTCCCAGCTTGGGGGCTACACCTTC.

The chain joins TRBV7-2 to TRBJ2-3; 11 positions agree with TRBD2. The germline CDR1 and CDR2 sequences are SGHTA and FQGNSA. The CDR3 length is 17 residues. Losses at the gene ends were 1 base for V and 2 bases for J; bases not matched to a gene: 5. CDR3 residues: CASSLVGTSGTTDTQYF. The DNA of the CDR3 is TGTGCCAGCAGCTTAGTCGGGACTAGCGGCACCACAGATACGCAGTATTTT.

This chain joins TRBV29-1 and TRBJ1-2; D possibly corresponds to TRBD1 (6 bases). This CDR3 is built from 15 residues. Germline V gene data show CDR1 as SQVTM and CDR2 as ANQGSEA. Trimming took 1 base from V and 6 from J, leaving 18 bases between them. The CDR3 region has the DNA TGCAGCGTTGAAGCGCTCCCAGGCTCAGGGGATGGCTACACCTTC. This gives the protein CSVEALPGSGDGYTF.

The chain combines TRBV7-2 with TRBJ2-7; no reliable D call. Germline-derived CDR1 and CDR2 are SGHTA and FQGNSA. This CDR3 spans 12 amino acids. The V gene lost 3 bases and the J gene lost 0 bases, with 3 bases spanning the gap. The chain's CDR3 is CASSLHSYEQYF. The CDR3, as DNA: TGTGCCAGCAGCTTGCACTCCTACGAGCAGTACTTC.

The V gene is TRBV6-1, the J gene TRBJ2-2; D ambiguous. The CDR3 covers 14 residues. V shed 2 bases and J shed 5 bases, with 9 bases lying between them. Germline CDR1 MNHNS, CDR2 SASEGT. The CDR3 DNA is TGTGCCAGCAGTGAAATGGCGTATACCGGGGAGCTGTTTTTT. Translated, it gives CASSEMAYTGELFF.